Described below is a single TCR beta chain sequence and its context. Its target is unknown. A junction end diverges from the germline sequence, so it may reflect a read error. This entry comes from a study of blood T cells in healthy people across ages. Broader study findings: Long-lived donors had more naive CD4+ cells and higher diversity than aged donors.

A sample-barcoded 5' primer and a J-beta primer mix were used in a second PCR of about 6 to 11 cycles. In TCRdb, the 5' RACE reads were re-called with MiXCR into one record per CDR3 protein. The sample records approximately 1,000,000 distinct CDR3 sequences, over 35% being singletons. The material sequenced was blood. The source is an older woman in good health.

The CDR3 sequence is CANSYHYRTGNEQYF. Written as DNA, the CDR3 is TGTGCCAACAGTTACCATTATAGGACGGGGAACGAGCAGTACTTC. This rearrangement joins TRBV6-5 to TRBJ2-4, with D possibly being TRBD2 (5 bases). Near its end, the DNA agrees better with TRBJ2-7, so the J call may be wrong. The germline V gene has CDR1 MNHEY and CDR2 SVGAGI. The CDR3 totals 15 residues.